This TCR beta chain stems from a study of T-cell memory formation after mild COVID-19. Findings of the study overall: There was a balanced CD4/CD8 profile in clones contracting day 15 to 85, and later expanders leaned CD4+. Of the contracting clones, CD4+ ones lay mainly in CM and EM, and CD8+ ones in EMRA. Some clones that responded were present in memory (sampled pre-infection), which suggests cross-reactive memory joined.

J lost 4 bases, V lost 6 bases, and 8 bases had no gene match. Germline loops: CDR1 DFQATT, CDR2 SNEGSKA (reference sequence). CDR3 length: 15 residues. TCRdb redid the calling of the 5' RACE reads with MiXCR, one entry per CDR3 protein. The profile shows 95,000 to 110,000 distinct CDR3 sequences, roughly an eighth of them singletons. This clonotype has a handful of counts. Its antigen is currently unknown. The V and J genes are TRBV20-1 and TRBJ1-5, with 11 nucleotides matching TRBD1. The sequence was obtained from a man aged 18 to 30 who had mild COVID-19 (a few samples of this study predate the infection). Cell type and time point are not known. The sequencing sample was made of PBMCs or a T cell subset sorted from them (not recorded which). The CDR3 protein is CSAHGTGGGNQPQHF. Here the CDR3 DNA reads TGCAGTGCCCACGGGACAGGGGGAGGGAATCAGCCCCAGCATTTT.